This T cell receptor (beta chain) was sequenced for a study of shared clonotypes between healthy human individuals. As defined, naive CD8 cells were CD45RO-negative and positively selected for CCR7, with terminally differentiated effector memory CD45RA+ cells excluded. TCRdb keeps only in-frame clones here, not all; method: immunoSEQ multiplex PCR. The sample lists around 1.9 million clones; 93% were seen once. The CDR3 extends over 19 amino acids. Germline V gene data show CDR1 as MNHEY and CDR2 as SMNVEV (reference sequence). V lost 5 bases to trimming and J lost 0 bases; unmatched junction nucleotides: 12.

The receptor was isolated from a man aged 18 to 30 in good health. Some clones in this sample may be carry-over from other donors' samples. Sequenced sample: naive CD8+ T cells from PBMCs. The chain has TRBV27 and TRBJ2-6, with 8 bases lining up with TRBD1. The CDR3 sequence: CASSEAPGQVFSGANVLTF. Written as DNA, the CDR3 is TGTGCCAGCAGTGAGGCACCGGGACAGGTCTTCTCTGGGGCCAACGTCCTGACTTTC.